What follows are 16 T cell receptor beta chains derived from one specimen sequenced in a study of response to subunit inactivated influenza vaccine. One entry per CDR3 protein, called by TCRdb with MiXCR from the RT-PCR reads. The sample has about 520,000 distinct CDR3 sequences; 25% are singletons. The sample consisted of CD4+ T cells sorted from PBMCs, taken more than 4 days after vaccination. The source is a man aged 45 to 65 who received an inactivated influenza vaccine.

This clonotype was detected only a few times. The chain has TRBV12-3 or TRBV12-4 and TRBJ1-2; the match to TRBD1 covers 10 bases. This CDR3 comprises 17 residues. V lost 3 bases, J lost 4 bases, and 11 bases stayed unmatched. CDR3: CASSFGHDRGRVYGYTF. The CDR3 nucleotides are TGTGCCAGCAGTTTTGGACATGACAGGGGGCGCGTCTATGGCTACACCTTC.

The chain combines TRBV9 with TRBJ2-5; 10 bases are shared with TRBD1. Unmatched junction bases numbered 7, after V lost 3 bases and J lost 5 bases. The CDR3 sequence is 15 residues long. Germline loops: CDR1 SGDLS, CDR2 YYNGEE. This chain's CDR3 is CASSAGLGQGETQYF. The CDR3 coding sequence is TGTGCCAGCAGCGCCGGTTTGGGACAGGGGGAGACCCAGTACTTC.

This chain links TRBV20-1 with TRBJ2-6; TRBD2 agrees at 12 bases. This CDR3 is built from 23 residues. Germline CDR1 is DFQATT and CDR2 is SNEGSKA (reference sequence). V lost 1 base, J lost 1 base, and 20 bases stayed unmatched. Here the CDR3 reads CSARVGGSASGRAFGSGANVLTF. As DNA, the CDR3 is TGCAGTGCTAGAGTAGGGGGCTCGGCTAGCGGGAGGGCCTTCGGGTCTGGGGCCAACGTCCTGACTTTC.

The CDR3 region is CASTKPGQGYNEQFF. The CDR3 bases are TGTGCCAGTACCAAACCGGGACAAGGATACAATGAGCAGTTCTTC. The chain is built from TRBV28 and TRBJ2-1, with D possibly matching TRBD1 (6 bases). Trimming took off 9 bases at V and 4 bases at J, with 19 bases between the two ends. The germline V gene has CDR1 MDHEN and CDR2 SYDVKM. The length of the CDR3 is 15 residues.

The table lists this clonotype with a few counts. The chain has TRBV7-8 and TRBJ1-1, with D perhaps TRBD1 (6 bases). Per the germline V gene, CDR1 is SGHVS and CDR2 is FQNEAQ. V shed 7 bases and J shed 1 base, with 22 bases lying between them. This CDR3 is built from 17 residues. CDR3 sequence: CASTERRLGAPNTEAFF. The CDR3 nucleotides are TGTGCCAGCACCGAGCGGCGTTTGGGGGCACCGAACACTGAAGCTTTCTTT.

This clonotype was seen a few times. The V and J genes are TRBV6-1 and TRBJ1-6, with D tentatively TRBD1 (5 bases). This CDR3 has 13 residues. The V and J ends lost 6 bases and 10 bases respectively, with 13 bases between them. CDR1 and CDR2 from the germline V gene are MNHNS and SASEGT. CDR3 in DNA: TGTGCCAGCAGCGCCAAGGGGTACTCACCCCTCCACTTT. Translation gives CASSAKGYSPLHF.

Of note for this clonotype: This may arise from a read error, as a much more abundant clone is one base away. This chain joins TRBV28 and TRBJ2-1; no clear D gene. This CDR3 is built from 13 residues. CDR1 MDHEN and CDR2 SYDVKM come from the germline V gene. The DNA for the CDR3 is TGTGCCAACAGTTTGAGTAGCATCCATGAGCAGTTCTTC. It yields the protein CANSLSSIHEQFF.

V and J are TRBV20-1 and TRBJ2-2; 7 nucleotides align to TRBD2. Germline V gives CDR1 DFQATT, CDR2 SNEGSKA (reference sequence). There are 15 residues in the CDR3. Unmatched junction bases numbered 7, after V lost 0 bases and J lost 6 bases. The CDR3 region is CSARDRMGGAGELFF. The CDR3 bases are TGCAGTGCTAGAGATCGGATGGGGGGGGCCGGGGAGCTGTTTTTT.

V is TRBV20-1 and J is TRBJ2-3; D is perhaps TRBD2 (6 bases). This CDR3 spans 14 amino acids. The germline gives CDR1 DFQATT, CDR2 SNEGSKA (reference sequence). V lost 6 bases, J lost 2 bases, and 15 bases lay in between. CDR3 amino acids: CSASRAGPTDTQYF. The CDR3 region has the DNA TGCAGTGCGTCTAGAGCGGGCCCCACAGATACGCAGTATTTT.

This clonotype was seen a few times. CDR3 nucleotides: TGTGCCAGCAGTTCCCGCGCGGGGGAGGCGTCTAATGAGCAGTTCTTC. Amino acid sequence: CASSSRAGEASNEQFF. The V and J genes are TRBV27 and TRBJ2-1; 7 bases map to TRBD2. This CDR3 is 16 amino acids long. Per the germline V gene, CDR1 is MNHEY and CDR2 is SMNVEV (reference sequence). V gave up 4 bases and J gave up 7 bases; unmatched junction bases: 13.

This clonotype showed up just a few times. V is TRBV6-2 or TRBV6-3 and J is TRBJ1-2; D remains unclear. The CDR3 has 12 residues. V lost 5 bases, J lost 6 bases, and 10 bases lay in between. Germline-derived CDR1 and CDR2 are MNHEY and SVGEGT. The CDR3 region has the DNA TGTGCCAGCAGTCGGAAAAGCCATGGCTACACCTTC. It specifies CASSRKSHGYTF.

The CDR3 bases are TGTGCCAGCAGTGAAGCCCTGACAGGGATGGGAGAGACCCAGTACTTC. This translates into CASSEALTGMGETQYF. The chain is built from TRBV2 and TRBJ2-5; 7 nucleotides match TRBD1. After removal of 0 bases from V and 4 bases from J, the junction contained 8 bases not matched to a gene. This CDR3 spans 16 amino acids. Germline CDR1 reads SNHLY; CDR2 reads FYNNEI.

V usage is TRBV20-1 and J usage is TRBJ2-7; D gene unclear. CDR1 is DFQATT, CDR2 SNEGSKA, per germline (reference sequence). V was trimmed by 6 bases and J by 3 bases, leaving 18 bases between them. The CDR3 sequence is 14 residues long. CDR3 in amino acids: CSAVPSDNIYEQYF. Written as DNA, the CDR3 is TGCAGTGCCGTCCCTAGTGATAATATCTACGAGCAGTACTTC.

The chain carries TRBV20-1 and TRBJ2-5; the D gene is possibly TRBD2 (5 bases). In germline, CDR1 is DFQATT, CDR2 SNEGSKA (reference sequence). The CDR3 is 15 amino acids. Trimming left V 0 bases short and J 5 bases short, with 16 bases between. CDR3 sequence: CSARDSSGVGETQYF. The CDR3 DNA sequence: TGCAGTGCTAGAGATTCAAGCGGTGTTGGGGAGACCCAGTACTTC.

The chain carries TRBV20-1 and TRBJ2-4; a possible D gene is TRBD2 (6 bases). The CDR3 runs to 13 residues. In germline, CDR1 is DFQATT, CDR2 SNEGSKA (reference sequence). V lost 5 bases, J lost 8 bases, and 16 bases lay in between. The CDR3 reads CSAGPTVADIQYF. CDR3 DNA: TGCAGTGCTGGACCGACAGTAGCGGACATTCAGTACTTC.

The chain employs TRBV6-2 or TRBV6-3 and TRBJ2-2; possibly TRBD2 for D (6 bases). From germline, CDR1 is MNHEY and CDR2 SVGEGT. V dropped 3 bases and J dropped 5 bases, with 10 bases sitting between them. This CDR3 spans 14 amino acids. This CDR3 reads CASSYRRETGELFF. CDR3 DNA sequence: TGTGCCAGCAGTTATCGGAGGGAAACCGGGGAGCTGTTTTTT.